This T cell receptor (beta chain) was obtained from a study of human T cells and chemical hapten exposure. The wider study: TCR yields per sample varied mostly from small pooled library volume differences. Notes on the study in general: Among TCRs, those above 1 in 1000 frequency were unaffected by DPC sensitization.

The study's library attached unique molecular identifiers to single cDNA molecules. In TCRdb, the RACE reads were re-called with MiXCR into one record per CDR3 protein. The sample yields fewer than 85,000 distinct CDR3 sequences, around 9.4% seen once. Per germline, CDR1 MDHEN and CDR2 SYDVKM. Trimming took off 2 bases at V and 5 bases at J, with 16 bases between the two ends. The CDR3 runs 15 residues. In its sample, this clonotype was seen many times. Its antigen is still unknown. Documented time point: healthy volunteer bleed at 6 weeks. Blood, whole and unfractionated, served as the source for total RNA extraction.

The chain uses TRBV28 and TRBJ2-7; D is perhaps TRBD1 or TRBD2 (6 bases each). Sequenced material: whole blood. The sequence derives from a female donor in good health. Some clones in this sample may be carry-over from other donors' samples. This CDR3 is CASSLGGQGRNEQYF. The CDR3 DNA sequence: TGTGCCAGCAGTTTAGGGGGGCAGGGAAGGAACGAGCAGTACTTC. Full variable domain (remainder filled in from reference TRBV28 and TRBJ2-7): DVKVTQSSRYLVKRTGEKVFLECVQDMDHENMFWYRQDPGLGLRLIYFSYDVKMKEKGDIPEGYSVSREKKERFSLILESASTNQTSMYLCASSLGGQGRNEQYFGPGTRLTVT.